A single sample gave rise to the 7 T cell receptor beta chains below, sequenced in a study of shared clonotypes between healthy human individuals. Profiled with immunoSEQ multiplex PCR; TCRdb holds only in-frame clones, not every one. The data show under 1,100,000 clones, around 76% seen once. Sequencing used memory CD4+ T cells sorted from blood. Indicated subset: CD45RA-negative fraction. The receptors were sampled from a man in his late teens or twenties in good health.

The J gene is TRBJ2-5, the V gene TRBV9; 7 bases fit TRBD2. Germline V gene sequence: CDR1 SGDLS, CDR2 YYNGEE. The V gene end was trimmed by 0 bases and the J gene end by 5 bases; junction bases not matched to a gene: 10. The CDR3 runs 16 residues. The CDR3 region is CASSVGSAGVTETQYF. CDR3 nucleotide sequence: TGTGCCAGCAGCGTAGGATCCGCGGGAGTGACGGAGACCCAGTACTTC.

Comment on this clone: A far larger clone is off by one base, so a read error is likely. The same CDR3 is also encoded by other DNA sequences in this sample. This chain links TRBV4-1 with TRBJ2-7; D unclear. Deletions cut 1 base from V and 0 bases from J, with 7 bases between. CDR1 is MGHRA, CDR2 YSYEKL, per germline. The CDR3 is made up of 14 amino acids. The chain's CDR3 is CASSQGRSSYEQYF. The CDR3 coding sequence is TGCGCCAGCAGCCAAGGTCGGAGCTCCTACGAGCAGTACTTC.

The chain carries TRBV30 and TRBJ1-2; 9 bases line up with TRBD1. V was pared by 0 bases and J by 4 bases, with 6 bases of the junction left unmatched. This CDR3 region has 15 residues. Germline V gene data show CDR1 as GTSNPN and CDR2 as SVGIG (reference sequence). The CDR3 DNA is TGTGCCTGGAGTGTATTGGACAGGGGTGGCTATGGCTACACCTTC. It specifies CAWSVLDRGGYGYTF.

The chain couples TRBV7-9 to TRBJ2-2; 8 bases agree with TRBD2. The CDR3 spans 16 residues. CDR1 and CDR2 from the germline V gene are SEHNR and FQNEAQ (reference sequence). Losses at the gene ends were 4 bases for V and 0 bases for J; bases not matched to a gene: 4. The CDR3 is CASSYPGRANTGELFF. CDR3 nucleotides: TGTGCCAGCAGCTACCCCGGGAGGGCGAACACCGGGGAGCTGTTTTTT.

This chain connects TRBV30 to TRBJ2-7; the match to TRBD1 covers 7 bases. V lost 0 bases and J lost 2; bases outside the gene matches: 4. The CDR3 length is 14 residues. The germline gives CDR1 GTSNPN, CDR2 SVGIG (reference sequence). The CDR3 reads CAWSVRGTAYEQYF. The CDR3 coding sequence is TGTGCCTGGAGTGTACGTGGGACAGCCTACGAGCAGTACTTC.

The sample holds one count of this clone. This chain joins TRBV2 and TRBJ2-5; 11 bases line up with TRBD2. The V and J ends lost 8 bases and 3 bases, in that order; junction bases with no gene match: 8. Germline loops: CDR1 SNHLY, CDR2 FYNNEI. The CDR3 length is 15 residues. The CDR3 protein is CASGLAGGGKETQYF. CDR3 in DNA: TGTGCCAGCGGATTAGCGGGAGGGGGGAAAGAGACCCAGTACTTC.

Details on this clone: Other nucleotide sequences in the sample specify the same CDR3. The chain links TRBV7-9 to TRBJ2-3; 12 bases map to TRBD2. This CDR3 region has 16 residues. V lost 1 base and J lost 4; bases outside the gene matches: 3. CDR1 is SEHNR, CDR2 FQNEAQ, per germline (reference sequence). The CDR3 coding sequence is TGTGCCAGCAGCTTAGGACTAGCGGGGGTCGCAGATACGCAGTATTTT. Amino acids: CASSLGLAGVADTQYF.